This T cell receptor (beta chain) was retrieved from a study of cytomegalovirus exposure and HLA in healthy donors. Method: immunoSEQ multiplex PCR; TCRdb's copy keeps in-frame clones and lacks some. The sample has a few hundred thousand clones; 80% to 90% are singletons. The CDR3 extends over 13 amino acids. Germline trimming cut 8 bases from V and 8 bases from J; bases unmatched to any gene: 7. Germline V CDR1 and CDR2: MNHNY, SVGAGI (reference sequence). Concerning this clone itself: No antigen is known for it.

Findings of the study overall: A subsequent analysis found that TCR clusters from the first cohort also tended to co-occur in the roughly 120 validation repertoires, with about 93% of cluster scores above 0. 150 or so TCR beta chains were listed as cytomegalovirus-associated. Reports credit the classifier with highly specific, highly sensitive diagnosis of cytomegalovirus status.

The sequenced material came from PBMCs. The sequence was obtained from a woman between 18 and 29 years old in good health and CMV-seronegative. The chain couples TRBV6-6 to TRBJ2-1; 9 bases line up with TRBD1. The chain's CDR3 is CASQQGALDEQFF. CDR3 DNA: TGTGCCAGCCAACAGGGGGCTTTGGATGAGCAGTTCTTC.